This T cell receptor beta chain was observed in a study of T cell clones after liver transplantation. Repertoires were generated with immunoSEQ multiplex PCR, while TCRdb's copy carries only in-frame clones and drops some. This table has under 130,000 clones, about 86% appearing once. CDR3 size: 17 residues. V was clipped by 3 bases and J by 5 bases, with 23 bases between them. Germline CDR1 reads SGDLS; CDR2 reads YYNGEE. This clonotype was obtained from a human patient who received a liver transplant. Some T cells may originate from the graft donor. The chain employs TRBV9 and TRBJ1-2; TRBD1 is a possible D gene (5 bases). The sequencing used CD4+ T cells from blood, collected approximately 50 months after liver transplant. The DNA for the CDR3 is TGTGCCAGCAGCGCAATGAAGATGGGACGGACTGTTTATGGCTACACCTTC. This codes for CASSAMKMGRTVYGYTF.